This record looks at one TCR beta chain sequence and its context. The junction had 14 bases not matched to a gene; V was cut back by 4 bases and J by 0 bases. The length of the CDR3 is 19 residues. CDR1 is SGHDT and CDR2 is YYEEEE in the germline V gene. The sample comes from a study of PD-1 blockade in mismatch repair-deficient tumors. Repertoires were generated with immunoSEQ multiplex PCR, while TCRdb's copy carries only in-frame clones and drops some. The table records about 22,000 clones, approximately 84% of them present only once. This chain joins TRBV5-6 and TRBJ2-2; 8 bases are shared with TRBD2. The sample in question was peripheral blood, obtained 2 weeks after starting pembrolizumab. The sequence was collected from an adult with mismatch repair-deficient cancer. DNA for the CDR3: TGTGCCAGCAGCCCGACCAGGCATTCGGGAGGGCCGAACACCGGGGAGCTGTTTTTT. As protein: CASSPTRHSGGPNTGELFF.